Following are 17 T cell receptor beta chains from one sample sequenced in a study of T cells after yellow fever vaccination. Via MiXCR, TCRdb re-called the 5' RACE reads, giving one row per CDR3 protein. The repertoire holds some 160,000 distinct CDR3 sequences, with about a tenth as singletons. Source: CD8+ T cells sorted from PBMCs, taken 45 days after the yellow fever booster vaccination. These receptors originate from a man aged 18 to 30 who received the YFV17D yellow fever vaccine.

This clonotype has more than one count but fewer than ten. This rearrangement joins TRBV12-3 or TRBV12-4 to TRBJ2-1; 7 positions match TRBD1. J lost 3 bases, V lost 3 bases, and 8 bases had no gene match. The CDR3 contains 16 residues. As DNA, the CDR3 is TGTGCCAGCAGTTTGAGCTCGGCAGGGGGCTACAATGAGCAGTTCTTC. It codes for CASSLSSAGGYNEQFF.

This clonotype was detected many times. The chain links TRBV4-2 to TRBJ2-2; D assignment may be TRBD1 or TRBD2 (6 bases each). This CDR3 region has 17 residues. Germline CDR1 reads LGHNA; CDR2 reads YNFKEQ. V was cut by 1 base and J by 2 bases, with 14 bases left in between. The CDR3 nucleotides are TGTGCCAGCAGCCAAGTCGGAGGGGGGCCTAACACCGGGGAGCTGTTTTTT. Encoded protein: CASSQVGGGPNTGELFF.

The V call is TRBV27, the J call TRBJ2-7, with TRBD2 as a possible D gene (5 bases). CDR1 is MNHEY and CDR2 is SMNVEV in the germline V gene (reference sequence). The CDR3 extends over 13 amino acids. Trimming took 3 bases from V and 7 from J, leaving 13 bases between them. CDR3 DNA: TGTGCCAGCAGTTTGATAGGATCGGGGGAGCAGTACGTC. This codes for CASSLIGSGEQYV.

The chain employs TRBV6-2 or TRBV6-3 and TRBJ2-3; TRBD1 matches 7 bases. The CDR3 loop spans 14 amino acids. Germline CDR1 reads MNHEY; CDR2 reads SVGEGT. J was trimmed by 6 bases and V by 6 bases; bases with no gene match: 9. The CDR3 coding sequence is TGTGCCAGCAGCGAACAGGGGAGCGTGGATACGCAGTATTTT. Its translation: CASSEQGSVDTQYF.

In its sample, this clonotype was seen many times. The chain recombines TRBV6-2 or TRBV6-3 with TRBJ1-1; no clear D. This CDR3 comprises 15 residues. CDR1 is MNHEY, CDR2 SVGEGT, per germline. Between the trimmed V and J ends, which lost 5 bases and 1 base, there was a span of 14 bases. CDR3 nucleotide sequence: TGTGCCAGCAGTAACTTACTCCGGGGGAACACTGAAGCTTTCTTT. This translates into CASSNLLRGNTEAFF.

This clonotype was seen more than once but under ten times. The chain combines TRBV20-1 with TRBJ1-1, with D unresolved. This CDR3 is 10 amino acids long. V was pared by 3 bases and J by 7 bases, with 6 bases between. Germline loops: CDR1 DFQATT, CDR2 SNEGSKA (reference sequence). The CDR3, as DNA: TGCAGTGCTAGGGGCAGTGAAGCTTTCTTT. Protein sequence: CSARGSEAFF.

The genes are TRBV10-3 and TRBJ1-6, with 8 bases that match TRBD1. V dropped 0 bases and J dropped 10; count of bases not matched to a gene: 23. CDR1 and CDR2 (germline): ENHRY, SYGVKD. The CDR3 consists of 21 residues. CDR3: CAISESMEMRGGQGSYSPLHF. The CDR3 DNA follows: TGTGCCATCAGTGAGTCGATGGAGATGAGGGGCGGACAGGGAAGTTACTCACCCCTCCACTTT.

This clonotype was counted between two and nine times. The genes are TRBV7-2 and TRBJ2-7; 10 bases align to TRBD2. V lost 5 bases to trimming and J lost 0 bases; unmatched junction nucleotides: 7. Germline V gene lookup returns CDR1 SGHTA and CDR2 FQGNSA. The CDR3 length is 16 residues. The CDR3 DNA reads as TGTGCCAGCAGCGCTTCCGGGACTAGCGTCTCCTACGAGCAGTACTTC. Protein product: CASSASGTSVSYEQYF.

This clonotype was counted many times. In DNA, the CDR3 is TGTGCCAGCAGTTTCGGGGCGGGGACCACAGATACGCAGTATTTT. Its protein is CASSFGAGTTDTQYF. The rearrangement uses TRBV27 and TRBJ2-3, with D perhaps matching TRBD2 (6 bases). In germline, CDR1 is MNHEY, CDR2 SMNVEV (reference sequence). The V end lost 3 bases, the J end lost 2 bases, and 12 bases lay between the germline ends. CDR3 size: 15 residues.

This clonotype has at least ten counts. This chain links TRBV6-2 or TRBV6-3 with TRBJ1-1; D is unresolved. This CDR3 comprises 16 residues. Germline V gene sequence: CDR1 MNHEY, CDR2 SVGEGT. Trimming pared 0 bases from V and 3 bases from J, leaving 14 bases between. The CDR3 nucleotides read TGTGCCAGCAGTTACTCGAGCCGGGTTGAACACACTGAAGCTTTCTTT. Translated: CASSYSSRVEHTEAFF.

CDR3 DNA: TGCGCCAGCAGCCAATATAGACAGGGAAATCATCAGCCCCAGCATTTT. It specifies CASSQYRQGNHQPQHF. This sequence joins TRBV4-1 and TRBJ1-5; 7 bases fit TRBD1. This CDR3 spans 16 amino acids. The germline gives CDR1 MGHRA, CDR2 YSYEKL. J was trimmed by 5 bases and V by 2 bases; bases with no gene match: 9.

The V gene is TRBV6-5, the J gene TRBJ1-1, with 8 bases matching TRBD1. Germline V gene data show CDR1 as MNHEY and CDR2 as SVGAGI. Trimming took 7 bases from V and 1 from J; bases not matched to a gene: 5. The CDR3 is 14 amino acids. CDR3 nucleotides: TGTGCCAGCACTCGACAGGGGCCGAACACTGAAGCTTTCTTT. Protein product: CASTRQGPNTEAFF.

Only a few counts were recorded for this clonotype. This chain joins TRBV5-4 and TRBJ1-5; 7 bases are a match to TRBD1. After removal of 9 bases from V and 4 bases from J, the junction contained 7 bases not matched to a gene. CDR1 is SGHNT, CDR2 YYREEE, per germline (reference sequence). There are 13 residues in the CDR3. The CDR3 region has the DNA TGTGCCACCCGGGGACAGCCTAATCAGCCCCAGCATTTT. It encodes CATRGQPNQPQHF. Full variable domain (remainder filled in from reference TRBV5-4 and TRBJ1-5): ETGVTQSPTHLIKTRGQQVTLRCSSQSGHNTVSWYQQALGQGPQFIFQYYREEENGRGNFPPRFSGLQFPNYSSELNVNALELDDSALYLCATRGQPNQPQHFGDGTRLSIL.

This clonotype appeared a few times. This chain connects TRBV5-6 to TRBJ2-3; D remains unclear. Deletions cut 3 bases from V and 2 bases from J, with 16 bases between. The CDR3 totals 16 residues. Looked up from germline, CDR1 is SGHDT and CDR2 is YYEEEE. In nucleotides, the CDR3 is TGTGCCAGCAGCTCGGTTTTGGGGATCCCCACAGATACGCAGTATTTT. Translating it yields CASSSVLGIPTDTQYF.

This chain joins TRBV12-3 or TRBV12-4 and TRBJ2-5; 7 nucleotides match TRBD2. V was pared by 7 bases and J by 5 bases, with 10 bases of the junction left unmatched. CDR3 size: 14 residues. CDR3 DNA sequence: TGTGCCAGCAACCTCGAGGGAGGGGTGGAGACCCAGTACTTC. Translation gives CASNLEGGVETQYF.

There are many counts of this clonotype. The rearrangement links TRBV7-2 to TRBJ2-1, with 9 bases aligning to TRBD2. The germline V gene has CDR1 SGHTA and CDR2 FQGNSA. The V and J ends lost 5 bases and 5 bases, in that order; junction bases with no gene match: 4. The CDR3 is 14 residues long. The CDR3 DNA follows: TGTGCCAGCAGCGCTAGCGGGGATCACAATGAGCAGTTCTTC. It yields the protein CASSASGDHNEQFF.

V gene TRBV4-1 combines with J gene TRBJ2-3; tentatively, D is TRBD1 or TRBD2 (5 bases each). Germline CDR1 MGHRA, CDR2 YSYEKL. Trimming left V 4 bases short and J 4 bases short, with 12 bases between. The CDR3 consists of 14 residues. The DNA of the CDR3 is TGCGCCAGCAGCCTCGATGGGGGATCAGATACGCAGTATTTT. It is translated as CASSLDGGSDTQYF.